This T cell receptor beta chain was identified during a study of blood T cell repertoires in COVID-19. Study-level background: PBMCs, B-cell-depleted T cells, or T cells were the source of the cDNA or gDNA that made up the material.

In the original workflow: Researchers report that nucleated cell counts were estimated from reference gene primer amplification. Generated by immunoSEQ multiplex PCR, the TCRdb table keeps only in-frame clones and is missing some. V, J and clone size reflect that table, while D and trimming were determined from the DNA. The table has about 83,000 clones, about 87% seen once. The V gene's germline CDR1 is SGHRS and CDR2 YFSETQ. Trimming removed 2 bases from V and 6 bases from J, with 5 bases in between. This CDR3 comprises 12 residues. The sequencing input was peripheral blood. The TCR sequence derives from a man older than 75 with active or convalescent COVID-19. The V gene is TRBV5-1, the J gene TRBJ2-2; D not resolved. The chain's CDR3 is CASSLPAGELFF. CDR3 nucleotides: TGCGCCAGCAGCTTACCGGCCGGGGAGCTGTTTTTT.